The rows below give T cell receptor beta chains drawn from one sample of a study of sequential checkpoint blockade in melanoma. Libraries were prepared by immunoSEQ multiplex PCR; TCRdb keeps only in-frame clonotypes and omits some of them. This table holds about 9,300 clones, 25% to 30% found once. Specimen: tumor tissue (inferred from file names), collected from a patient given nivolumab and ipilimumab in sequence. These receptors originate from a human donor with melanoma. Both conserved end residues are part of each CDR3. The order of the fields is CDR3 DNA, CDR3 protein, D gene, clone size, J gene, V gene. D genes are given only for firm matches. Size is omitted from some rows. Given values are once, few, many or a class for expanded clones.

CDR3 DNA: TGTGCCATCAGTGAGACAGGCTACGAGCAGTACTTC
CDR3 protein: CAISETGYEQYF
D gene: .
clone size: medium-sized
J gene: TRBJ2-7
V gene: TRBV10-3

CDR3 DNA: TGCGCCAGCAGCCCGGGGTCAGCGCGGGACACTGAAGCTTTCTTT
CDR3 protein: CASSPGSARDTEAFF
D gene: .
clone size: few
J gene: TRBJ1-1
V gene: TRBV5-1

CDR3 DNA: TGTGCCAGCAGCTTGGGACTAGCGGCGAACTTAGCCAAAAACATTCAGTACTTC
CDR3 protein: CASSLGLAANLAKNIQYF
D gene: TRBD2
clone size: few
J gene: TRBJ2-4
V gene: TRBV11-1

CDR3 DNA: TGTGCCAGCTCTCCAAGAAGGGGTGATACGCAGTATTTT
CDR3 protein: CASSPRRGDTQYF
D gene: .
clone size: .
J gene: TRBJ2-3
V gene: TRBV18

CDR3 DNA: TGTGCCAGCAGTGAGGGCAGCGCGACTCTTTATGGCTACACCTTC
CDR3 protein: CASSEGSATLYGYTF
D gene: .
clone size: .
J gene: TRBJ1-2
V gene: TRBV6-8

CDR3 DNA: TGTGCCAGCAGCCAAGGACAGGTCTCTGGAAACACCATATATTTT
CDR3 protein: CASSQGQVSGNTIYF
D gene: TRBD1
clone size: medium-sized
J gene: TRBJ1-3
V gene: TRBV11-3

CDR3 DNA: TGTGCCAGCAGGACGACAGGTGTGAACACCGGGGAGCTGTTTTTT
CDR3 protein: CASRTTGVNTGELFF
D gene: .
clone size: medium-sized
J gene: TRBJ2-2
V gene: TRBV11-3

CDR3 DNA: TGTGCCAGCAGTTTAGAAAGCTATGGCTACACCTTC
CDR3 protein: CASSLESYGYTF
D gene: .
clone size: few
J gene: TRBJ1-2
V gene: TRBV28

CDR3 DNA: TGTGCCACCAGCAGAGATCCCTACACCGGGGAGCTGTTTTTT
CDR3 protein: CATSRDPYTGELFF
D gene: .
clone size: .
J gene: TRBJ2-2
V gene: TRBV15

CDR3 DNA: TGTGCCAGCAGCTTAGACACTTCAAGCTATGGCTACACCTTC
CDR3 protein: CASSLDTSSYGYTF
D gene: .
clone size: many
J gene: TRBJ1-2
V gene: TRBV11-3

CDR3 DNA: TGTGCCAGCAGTTTCGGAGGGGTGGTGGTGTCACCCCTCCACTTT
CDR3 protein: CASSFGGVVVSPLHF
D gene: .
clone size: few
J gene: TRBJ1-6
V gene: TRBV11-3

CDR3 DNA: TGTGCCAGCAGTTCCGCGACAGGTAACAATCAGCCCCAGCATTTT
CDR3 protein: CASSSATGNNQPQHF
D gene: .
clone size: .
J gene: TRBJ1-5
V gene: TRBV6-8

CDR3 DNA: TGCGCCAGCAGCCAACCCGGCCCTGAAGCTTTCTTT
CDR3 protein: CASSQPGPEAFF
D gene: .
clone size: .
J gene: TRBJ1-1
V gene: TRBV4-1

CDR3 DNA: TGTGCCAGCTCGTGGACCGACAACACTGAAGCTTTCTTT
CDR3 protein: CASSWTDNTEAFF
D gene: .
clone size: .
J gene: TRBJ1-1
V gene: TRBV18

CDR3 DNA: TGTGCCAGCACGGGAATCGGACTACACGAGCAGTACTTC
CDR3 protein: CASTGIGLHEQYF
D gene: .
clone size: medium-sized
J gene: TRBJ2-7
V gene: TRBV6-8

CDR3 DNA: TGCGCCAGCGCGGGGGCCATGCAGTCAACTAATGAAAAACTGTTTTTT
CDR3 protein: CASAGAMQSTNEKLFF
D gene: .
clone size: many
J gene: TRBJ1-4
V gene: TRBV23-1

CDR3 DNA: TGTGCCAGCAGTCGTCTAGCGGTTAGCACAGATACGCAGTATTTT
CDR3 protein: CASSRLAVSTDTQYF
D gene: TRBD2
clone size: few
J gene: TRBJ2-3
V gene: TRBV28

CDR3 DNA: TGTGCCAGCAGCTTCGGTAGCGGGGGGCCTAATGAGAATGAGCAGTTCTTC
CDR3 protein: CASSFGSGGPNENEQFF
D gene: TRBD2
clone size: .
J gene: TRBJ2-1
V gene: TRBV11-3

CDR3 DNA: TGTGCCAGCCGTGACAGTTTAAATCAGCCCCAGCATTTT
CDR3 protein: CASRDSLNQPQHF
D gene: .
clone size: .
J gene: TRBJ1-5
V gene: TRBV6-8

CDR3 DNA: TGTGCCAGCAGCCAAGATTTTGGGACGGAGACCCAGTACTTC
CDR3 protein: CASSQDFGTETQYF
D gene: .
clone size: .
J gene: TRBJ2-5
V gene: TRBV14

CDR3 DNA: TGTGCCAGTAGTATAACCCAGGCAGGGATGGCCGGGGAGCTGTTTTTT
CDR3 protein: CASSITQAGMAGELFF
D gene: .
clone size: .
J gene: TRBJ2-2
V gene: TRBV19

CDR3 DNA: TGTGCCACCCTCGCCTCCTACAATGAGCAGTTCTTC
CDR3 protein: CATLASYNEQFF
D gene: .
clone size: once
J gene: TRBJ2-1
V gene: TRBV28

CDR3 DNA: TGTGCCAGCAGCTTGAAACTAGCGGGGGGCCGCACAGATACGCAGTATTTT
CDR3 protein: CASSLKLAGGRTDTQYF
D gene: TRBD2
clone size: medium-sized
J gene: TRBJ2-3
V gene: TRBV9

CDR3 DNA: TGTGCCAGCAGTGGCAGACTTCTTGTCGGCTACACCTTC
CDR3 protein: CASSGRLLVGYTF
D gene: .
clone size: .
J gene: TRBJ1-2
V gene: TRBV6-8

CDR3 DNA: TGTGCCATCAGTGGGACAGGGGGCCAGGCTGAAGCTTTCTTT
CDR3 protein: CAISGTGGQAEAFF
D gene: TRBD1
clone size: .
J gene: TRBJ1-1
V gene: TRBV6-8

CDR3 DNA: TGTGCCAGCAGCGATTTACAGGGGTCTGAAAATGAGCAGTTCTTC
CDR3 protein: CASSDLQGSENEQFF
D gene: TRBD1
clone size: medium-sized
J gene: TRBJ2-1
V gene: TRBV6-8

CDR3 DNA: TGTGCCAGCAGCCATCCCCCGACGGGAGTCCTCACAGATACGCAGTATTTT
CDR3 protein: CASSHPPTGVLTDTQYF
D gene: .
clone size: few
J gene: TRBJ2-3
V gene: TRBV14

CDR3 DNA: TGTGCCAGCAGCGTAGTTGACGGAGGAGCTTTCTTT
CDR3 protein: CASSVVDGGAFF
D gene: .
clone size: .
J gene: TRBJ1-1
V gene: TRBV9

CDR3 DNA: TGTGCCAGCAGCTTGGACAGGGAAAAAAACATTCAGTACTTC
CDR3 protein: CASSLDREKNIQYF
D gene: TRBD1
clone size: few
J gene: TRBJ2-4
V gene: TRBV11-3

CDR3 DNA: TGTGCCACCAGCAGAGGGACAGGGGGCAATGAAGCTTTCTTT
CDR3 protein: CATSRGTGGNEAFF
D gene: TRBD1
clone size: few
J gene: TRBJ1-1
V gene: TRBV15

CDR3 DNA: TGTGCCAGCAGCTTAGCGACAGGGAACTATGGCTACACCTTC
CDR3 protein: CASSLATGNYGYTF
D gene: TRBD1
clone size: few
J gene: TRBJ1-2
V gene: TRBV13

CDR3 DNA: TGTGCCAGCAGCTTTGAGGGACAGTTGAACACTGAAGCTTTCTTT
CDR3 protein: CASSFEGQLNTEAFF
D gene: TRBD1
clone size: many
J gene: TRBJ1-1
V gene: TRBV11-3

CDR3 DNA: TGTGCCAGCAGCCGGGACAGCTCAATATCGAGGGAAAAACTGTTTTTT
CDR3 protein: CASSRDSSISREKLFF
D gene: TRBD1
clone size: many
J gene: TRBJ1-4
V gene: TRBV11-3

CDR3 DNA: TGTGCCAGTAGTGCCCCCCGACCGGGACAGGATCGCTATGGCTACACCTTC
CDR3 protein: CASSAPRPGQDRYGYTF
D gene: TRBD1
clone size: .
J gene: TRBJ1-2
V gene: TRBV19

CDR3 DNA: TGTGCCAGCAGTCCGACAACGAACACTGAAGCTTTCTTT
CDR3 protein: CASSPTTNTEAFF
D gene: .
clone size: .
J gene: TRBJ1-1
V gene: TRBV6-8

CDR3 DNA: TGTGCCAGTACAAGTTGGGATCCTAATGAAAAACTGTTTTTT
CDR3 protein: CASTSWDPNEKLFF
D gene: .
clone size: medium-sized
J gene: TRBJ1-4
V gene: TRBV12-5

CDR3 DNA: TGTGCCAGCAGCTTTAGCACAGGGGCGAACACCGGGGAGCTGTTTTTT
CDR3 protein: CASSFSTGANTGELFF
D gene: TRBD1
clone size: .
J gene: TRBJ2-2
V gene: TRBV11-3

CDR3 DNA: TGTGCCAGCAGCCCCTATAGGACAGGGTGGGGCTCCTACGAGCAGTACTTC
CDR3 protein: CASSPYRTGWGSYEQYF
D gene: TRBD1
clone size: .
J gene: TRBJ2-7
V gene: TRBV14

CDR3 DNA: TGTGCAAGTCGCCCAAGCCGTAGTCCAACTAATGAAAAACTGTTTTTT
CDR3 protein: CASRPSRSPTNEKLFF
D gene: .
clone size: few
J gene: TRBJ1-4
V gene: TRBV12-2

CDR3 DNA: TGCGCCAGCAGCCCGAACAGGGGTAGGACTGAAGCTTTCTTT
CDR3 protein: CASSPNRGRTEAFF
D gene: TRBD1
clone size: .
J gene: TRBJ1-1
V gene: TRBV5-1

CDR3 DNA: TGTGCCAGCAGTTACGGGGCATTGTTGCGTGAAGCTTTCTTT
CDR3 protein: CASSYGALLREAFF
D gene: .
clone size: few
J gene: TRBJ1-1
V gene: TRBV6-8

CDR3 DNA: TGCAGCGTTTTCGCCGGAGCGAACACCGGGGAGCTGTTTTTT
CDR3 protein: CSVFAGANTGELFF
D gene: .
clone size: .
J gene: TRBJ2-2
V gene: TRBV29-1

CDR3 DNA: TGTGCCAGTAGTATTCAGGGGTATAATTCACCCCTCCACTTT
CDR3 protein: CASSIQGYNSPLHF
D gene: .
clone size: .
J gene: TRBJ1-6
V gene: TRBV19

CDR3 DNA: TGCGCCAGCAGCTTTGAGGGGGCCCAAGAGACCCAGTACTTC
CDR3 protein: CASSFEGAQETQYF
D gene: TRBD1
clone size: few
J gene: TRBJ2-5
V gene: TRBV5-1

CDR3 DNA: TGTGCCAGCAGCTCCTTAGGGGACCTTAATTCACCCCTCCACTTT
CDR3 protein: CASSSLGDLNSPLHF
D gene: .
clone size: .
J gene: TRBJ1-6
V gene: TRBV11-3

CDR3 DNA: TGTGCCAGTAGTACGGACAGGGGGCAGGCAACTAATGAAAAACTGTTTTTT
CDR3 protein: CASSTDRGQATNEKLFF
D gene: TRBD1
clone size: .
J gene: TRBJ1-4
V gene: TRBV19

CDR3 DNA: TGTGCCAGTTTCAGGGGGGCTGGAAACACCATATATTTT
CDR3 protein: CASFRGAGNTIYF
D gene: TRBD1
clone size: .
J gene: TRBJ1-3
V gene: TRBV28

CDR3 DNA: TGTGCCAGTAGTCTAGCGGAAATGGGATTTGGACAGCCCCAGCATTTT
CDR3 protein: CASSLAEMGFGQPQHF
D gene: .
clone size: .
J gene: TRBJ1-5
V gene: TRBV19

CDR3 DNA: TGTGCCAGCTCCCACGGAAGGAATCAGCCCCAGCATTTT
CDR3 protein: CASSHGRNQPQHF
D gene: .
clone size: few
J gene: TRBJ1-5
V gene: TRBV18

CDR3 DNA: TGTGCCAGCAGCCCAAGGGAAGACGGGGAGCTGTTTTTT
CDR3 protein: CASSPREDGELFF
D gene: .
clone size: many
J gene: TRBJ2-2
V gene: TRBV7-1

CDR3 DNA: TGTGCCAGCAGTTCGGACAGGGGAGGTGGCTACACCTTC
CDR3 protein: CASSSDRGGGYTF
D gene: TRBD1
clone size: few
J gene: TRBJ1-2
V gene: TRBV28

CDR3 DNA: TGTGCCAGCAGTTACTCGACCACTGAAGCTTTCTTT
CDR3 protein: CASSYSTTEAFF
D gene: .
clone size: few
J gene: TRBJ1-1
V gene: TRBV6-8

CDR3 DNA: TGCGCCAGCAGCTTGGAGGTCACCATGAACACTGAAGCTTTCTTT
CDR3 protein: CASSLEVTMNTEAFF
D gene: .
clone size: .
J gene: TRBJ1-1
V gene: TRBV5-1

CDR3 DNA: TGTGCCAGCTCATTTGGGGGTGCAGAGACCCAGTACTTC
CDR3 protein: CASSFGGAETQYF
D gene: .
clone size: few
J gene: TRBJ2-5
V gene: TRBV18

CDR3 DNA: TGTGCCAGCAGTGAGATCGGGGTAGGCACTGAAGCTTTCTTT
CDR3 protein: CASSEIGVGTEAFF
D gene: .
clone size: few
J gene: TRBJ1-1
V gene: TRBV6-8

CDR3 DNA: TGTGCCACCAGCAGAGGGGGACAGGGCGGTCTAAATCAGCCCCAGCATTTT
CDR3 protein: CATSRGGQGGLNQPQHF
D gene: TRBD1
clone size: .
J gene: TRBJ1-5
V gene: TRBV15

CDR3 DNA: TGTGCCAGCAGCCCAGTAGCGGGGGTACAAATTTACAATGAGCAGTTCTTC
CDR3 protein: CASSPVAGVQIYNEQFF
D gene: TRBD2
clone size: few
J gene: TRBJ2-1
V gene: TRBV11-3